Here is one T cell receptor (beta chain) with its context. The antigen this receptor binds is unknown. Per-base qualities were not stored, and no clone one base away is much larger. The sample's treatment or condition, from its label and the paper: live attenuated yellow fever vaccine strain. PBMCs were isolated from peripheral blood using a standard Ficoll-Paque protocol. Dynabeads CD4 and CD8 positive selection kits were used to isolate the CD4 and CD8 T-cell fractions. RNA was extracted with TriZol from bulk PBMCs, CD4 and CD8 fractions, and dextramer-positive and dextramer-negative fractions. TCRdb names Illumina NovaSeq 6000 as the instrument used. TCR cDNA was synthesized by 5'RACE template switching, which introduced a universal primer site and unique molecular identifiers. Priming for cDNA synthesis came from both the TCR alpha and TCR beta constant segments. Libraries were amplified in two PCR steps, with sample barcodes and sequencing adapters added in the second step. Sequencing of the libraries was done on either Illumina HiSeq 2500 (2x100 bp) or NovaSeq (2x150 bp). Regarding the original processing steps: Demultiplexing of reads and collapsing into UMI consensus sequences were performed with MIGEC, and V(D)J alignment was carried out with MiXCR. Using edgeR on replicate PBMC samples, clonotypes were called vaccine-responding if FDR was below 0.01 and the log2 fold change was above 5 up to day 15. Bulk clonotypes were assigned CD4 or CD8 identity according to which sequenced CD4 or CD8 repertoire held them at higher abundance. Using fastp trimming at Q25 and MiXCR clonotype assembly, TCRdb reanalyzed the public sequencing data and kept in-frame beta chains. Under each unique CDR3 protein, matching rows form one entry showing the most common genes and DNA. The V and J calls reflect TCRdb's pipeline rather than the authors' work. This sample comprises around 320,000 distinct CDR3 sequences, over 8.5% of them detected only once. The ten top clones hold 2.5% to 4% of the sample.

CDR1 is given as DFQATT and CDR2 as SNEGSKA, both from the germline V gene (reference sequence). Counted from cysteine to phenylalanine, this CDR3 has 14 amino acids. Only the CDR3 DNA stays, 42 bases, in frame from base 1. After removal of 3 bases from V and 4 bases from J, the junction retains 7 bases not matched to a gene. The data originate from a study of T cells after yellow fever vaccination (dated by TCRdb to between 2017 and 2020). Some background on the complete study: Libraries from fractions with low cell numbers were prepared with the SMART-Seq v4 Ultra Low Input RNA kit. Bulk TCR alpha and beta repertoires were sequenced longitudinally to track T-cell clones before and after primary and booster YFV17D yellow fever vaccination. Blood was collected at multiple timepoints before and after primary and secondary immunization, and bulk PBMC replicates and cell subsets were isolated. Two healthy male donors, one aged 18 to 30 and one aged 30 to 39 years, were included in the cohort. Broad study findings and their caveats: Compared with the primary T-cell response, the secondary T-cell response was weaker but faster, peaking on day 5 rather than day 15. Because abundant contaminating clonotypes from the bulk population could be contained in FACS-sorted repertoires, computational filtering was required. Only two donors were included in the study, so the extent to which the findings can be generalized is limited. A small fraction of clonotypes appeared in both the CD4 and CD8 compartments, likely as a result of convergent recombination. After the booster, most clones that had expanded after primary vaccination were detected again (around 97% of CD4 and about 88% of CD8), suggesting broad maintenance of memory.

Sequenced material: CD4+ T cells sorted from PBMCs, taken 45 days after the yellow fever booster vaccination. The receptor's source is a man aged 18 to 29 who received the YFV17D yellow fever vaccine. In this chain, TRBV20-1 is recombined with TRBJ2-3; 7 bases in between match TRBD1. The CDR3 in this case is CSASKGTGADTQYF. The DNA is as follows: TGCAGTGCTAGTAAAGGAACAGGGGCAGATACGCAGTATTTT.